What follows is one T cell receptor (beta chain) and its context. This clonotype occurred many times. Its antigen remains undetermined. Qualities for individual bases were not recorded, and no much larger clone is one base off. As encoded in the germline V gene, CDR1 is ENHRY while CDR2 is SYGVKD. There are 19 amino acids in the CDR3, from cysteine to phenylalanine inclusive. The only DNA kept is the CDR3, 57 bases in frame from the first base. V and J are trimmed by 5 bases and 6 bases, and the gene matches miss 20 bases of the junction. The source of the sample is a study of regulatory T cells in long-lasting Graves disease (dated by TCRdb to the early 2020s). Background on the whole study: Antithyroid drugs had been taken for less than 3 months by newly diagnosed Graves' disease patients. Persistent Graves' disease patients were compared with newly diagnosed Graves' disease patients by peripheral blood TCR sequencing and RNA sequencing. The study took place in China and was registered as a clinical trial. A total of roughly 33 samples were covered by TCR sequencing, comprising around 13 persistent and roughly 20 newly diagnosed Graves' disease patients. Results the study describes overall, beyond this receptor: Only the TCR beta chain was sequenced and analyzed. Preferential use of TRBV28, TRBJ1-2 and TRBJ2-5 was observed in persistent disease, whereas TRBV20-1 and TRBJ2-1 were favored in newly diagnosed disease. Persistent patients shared more public clonotypes among themselves (roughly 2,700) than newly diagnosed patients did (about 970). Compared with newly diagnosed patients, persistent Graves' disease patients had lower TCR Shannon entropy and fewer highly expanded clones, which suggests clonal expansion. Only peripheral blood was studied, because thyroid tissue, the primary lesion, was inaccessible. The authors noted that the small sample size was a limitation that may lower accuracy.

The time point tag for this specimen amounts to: newly diagnosed GD, antithyroid drugs for less than 3 months. For both TCR sequencing and RNA sequencing, RNA was extracted from PBMCs using TRIzol. The diagnosis of Graves' disease followed American Thyroid Association guidelines. The patients came from an endocrinology department in Xi'an, China. Each patient gave approximately 9.7 milliliters of peripheral blood, collected in an EDTA anticoagulant tube. PBMCs were isolated by Ficoll Paque Plus density gradient separation without further T cell sorting. An Agilent 2100 Bioanalyzer and agarose gel were used to check RNA quality, and a NanoDrop 2000 was used to measure RNA concentration. The library was obtained by multiplex PCR. Instrument used: Illumina HiSeq 4000. iRepertoire HTBI primers and Arm-PCR amplification of CDR3 regions were used to construct TCR beta libraries. Before sequencing, the PCR products went through gel purification. In the source study's methods: Across samples, 62 TRBV and around 15 TRBJ segments were identified and used for gene usage analysis of CDR3 amino acid clonotypes. COPE and FqMerger were used to merge the filtered high-quality paired reads into contigs. Contigs were aligned with BLAST to IMGT TRBV, TRBD and TRBJ reference genes, and CDR3 was defined per IMGT. Any clonotype with a frequency above 0.1% was classified as a highly expanded clone. Shannon entropy was used to measure repertoire diversity, and the Gini coefficient was used to measure V-J evenness. Public clonotypes were defined as clonotypes shared by more than one individual. TCRdb took the public reads, trimmed them with fastp at Q25, ran MiXCR for clone calling and kept in-frame beta chains. Rows are unified per CDR3 protein, each entry keeping the most common DNA and genes. TCRdb, not the original authors, processed these V and J calls. Within this sample are around 450,000 distinct CDR3 sequences, with about 15% of them counted one time only. The top ten clonotypes cover about 8% of the sample.

The sample was also reused in another study, on T cells in Graves' hyperthyroidism and ophthalmopathy. The second publication reports: A patient counted as having stable Graves' hyperthyroidism if no progression to ophthalmopathy occurred over 18 months of follow-up. Hyperthyroidism patients were aged 18 to 65 years and newly diagnosed, with disease duration of less than 2 months. The study excluded patients with uncontrolled infections, other autoimmune diseases, pregnancy or lactation. Diagnoses were based on clinical symptoms, serum thyroxine and TRAb, thyroid ultrasound and orbital computed tomography. The TCR CDR3 was subjected to a first round of RT-PCR using the HTBI primer set and the Qiagen OneStep RT-PCR kit. Most expanded thyroid clonotypes (frequency above 0.001) were also detected in blood, a finding suggesting that blood repertoires may reflect thyroid immune responses. Ophthalmopathy was separated from stable hyperthyroidism by a 13 V-J signature model, with roughly 88% sensitivity and roughly 81% specificity obtained in cross-validation and 80%/75% obtained in testing. In validation, the model predicted progression to ophthalmopathy with 55% to 71% sensitivity and approximately 74% specificity, a median of approximately 6.5 months before onset. To identify distinguishing TCR V-J signatures, a discovery cohort of about a hundred patients was used, comprising 43 with Graves' ophthalmopathy and 57 with stable Graves' hyperthyroidism. Prospective prediction of ophthalmopathy was tested in an independent validation cohort of 18 to 20 hyperthyroidism patients and some 17 patients who later progressed to ophthalmopathy. For training and testing, the 95 to 100 patients in the discovery cohort were randomly divided in a 7:3 ratio. In roughly six Graves' hyperthyroidism patients, the study also compared T-cell repertoires from thyroid tissue with T-cell repertoires from blood. After sampling, hyperthyroidism patients received methimazole starting at 30 mg daily, and ophthalmopathy patients received high-dose intravenous methylprednisolone. Libraries were constructed in a second round of multiplex PCR, after which size selection and purification were carried out. The libraries were sequenced on an Illumina HiSeq2000 using paired-end 100 bp reads. SOAPnuke was used to process the raw data, removing reads that contained adapters or uncalled bases, had a mean Phred below 15, or lacked an exact match to the constant primer or identifier. High-quality paired reads were merged using COPE v1.2.5, and each unique nucleotide sequence was defined as a clonotype. MiTCR v1.1 was used to align the clonotypes against IMGT TRBV, TRBD and TRBJ reference segments. The analysis was restricted to V-J combinations with a frequency above 0.0001, which together covered 98% to 99.2% of the repertoires. A TCS score was defined as the ratio between F50 (clonal expansion) and ExV (chaos), using BLOSUM62-based TCRdist between CDR3 peptides within each V-J. Welch's t-statistics and random forest reduced fewer than 550 V-J features to around 14, which were used in a naive Bayes classifier (R e1071). Sample size was not statistically predetermined, and blinding of investigators to group allocation was not performed. The paper describes TCR Vbeta CDR3 sequencing of roughly 130 peripheral blood samples, made up of 40 to 45 ophthalmopathy patients, 70 to 75 hyperthyroidism patients and 17 progressor patients.

The sequencing used peripheral blood mononuclear cells (PBMCs), collected at new diagnosis, from a patient treated with antithyroid drugs. This receptor was taken from a middle-aged woman with Graves disease. Donor details come from another sample of the same person, matched by shared clones. This sequence uses TRBV10-3 and TRBJ2-1; 9 bases in between match TRBD2. The DNA reads TGTGCCATCAGTACTATCGGGACAAGTACTAGCGGGCACCTCAATGAGCAGTTCTTC. This codes for CAISTIGTSTSGHLNEQFF.